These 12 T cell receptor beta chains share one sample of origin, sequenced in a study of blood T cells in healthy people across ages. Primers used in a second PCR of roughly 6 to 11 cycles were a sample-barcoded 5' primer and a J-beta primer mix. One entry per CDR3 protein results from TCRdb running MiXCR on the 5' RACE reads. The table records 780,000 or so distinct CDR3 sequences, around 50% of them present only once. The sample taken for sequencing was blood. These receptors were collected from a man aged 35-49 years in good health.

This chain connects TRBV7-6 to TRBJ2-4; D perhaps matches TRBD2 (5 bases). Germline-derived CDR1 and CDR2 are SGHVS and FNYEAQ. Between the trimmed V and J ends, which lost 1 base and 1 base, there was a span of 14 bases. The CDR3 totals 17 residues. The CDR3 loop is CASSLGLRAGAKNIQYF. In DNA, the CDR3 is TGTGCCAGCAGCTTAGGTTTAAGGGCGGGTGCCAAAAACATTCAGTACTTC.

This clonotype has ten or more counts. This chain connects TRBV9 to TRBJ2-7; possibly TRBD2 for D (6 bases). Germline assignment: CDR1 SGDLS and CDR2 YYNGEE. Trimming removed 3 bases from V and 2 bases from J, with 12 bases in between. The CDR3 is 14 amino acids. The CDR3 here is CASSETTRPYEQYF. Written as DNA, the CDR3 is TGTGCCAGCAGCGAGACGACTAGGCCCTACGAGCAGTACTTC. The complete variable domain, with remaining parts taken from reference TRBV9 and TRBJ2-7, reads DSGVTQTPKHLITATGQRVTLRCSPRSGDLSVYWYQQSLDQGLQFLIQYYNGEERAKGNILERFSAQQFPDLHSELNLSSLELGDSALYFCASSETTRPYEQYFGPGTRLTVT.

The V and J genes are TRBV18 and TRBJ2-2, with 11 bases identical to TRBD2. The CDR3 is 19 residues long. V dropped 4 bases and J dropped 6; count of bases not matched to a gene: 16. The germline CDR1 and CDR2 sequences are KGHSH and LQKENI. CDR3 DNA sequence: TGTGCCAGCTCACAACGAAGACGAGAACTAGCGGGAGTTCCCGGGGAGCTGTTTTTT. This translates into CASSQRRRELAGVPGELFF.

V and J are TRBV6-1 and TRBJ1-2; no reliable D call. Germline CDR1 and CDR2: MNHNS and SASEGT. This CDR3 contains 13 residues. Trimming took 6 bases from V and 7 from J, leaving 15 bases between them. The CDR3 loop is CASRPGLTAGYTF. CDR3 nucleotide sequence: TGTGCCAGCAGACCCGGCCTAACGGCTGGCTACACCTTC.

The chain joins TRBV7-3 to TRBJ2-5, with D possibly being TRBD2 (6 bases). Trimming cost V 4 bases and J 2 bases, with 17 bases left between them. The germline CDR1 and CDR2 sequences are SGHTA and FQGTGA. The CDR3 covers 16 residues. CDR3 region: CASSSTGTLIQETQYF. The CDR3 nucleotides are TGTGCCAGCAGCTCTACCGGGACTCTAATTCAAGAGACCCAGTACTTC. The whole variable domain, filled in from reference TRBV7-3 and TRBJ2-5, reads GAGVSQTPSNKVTEKGKYVELRCDPISGHTALYWYRQSLGQGPEFLIYFQGTGAADDSGLPNDRFFAVRPEGSVSTLKIQRTERGDSAVYLCASSSTGTLIQETQYFGPGTRLLVL.

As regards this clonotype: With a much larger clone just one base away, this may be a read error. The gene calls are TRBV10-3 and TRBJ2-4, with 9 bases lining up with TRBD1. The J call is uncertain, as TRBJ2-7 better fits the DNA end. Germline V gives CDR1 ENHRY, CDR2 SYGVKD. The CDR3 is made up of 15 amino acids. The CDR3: CTISDPGTGYYEQYF. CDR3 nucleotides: TGTACCATCAGTGACCCCGGGACAGGGTACTACGAGCAGTACTTC.

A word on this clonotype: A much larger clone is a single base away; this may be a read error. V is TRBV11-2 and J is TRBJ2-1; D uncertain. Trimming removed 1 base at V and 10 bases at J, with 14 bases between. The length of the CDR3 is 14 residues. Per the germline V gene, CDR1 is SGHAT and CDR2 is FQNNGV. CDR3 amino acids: CASSLGLSSYEQFF. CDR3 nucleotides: TGTGCCAGCAGCTTAGGTCTAAGCTCCTACGAGCAGTTCTTC.

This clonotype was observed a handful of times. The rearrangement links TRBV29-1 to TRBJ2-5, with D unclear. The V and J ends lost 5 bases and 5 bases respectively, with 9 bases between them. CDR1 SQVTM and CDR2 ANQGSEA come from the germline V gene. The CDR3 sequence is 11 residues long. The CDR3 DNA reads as TGCAGCGTTCCCCTAGGGGAGACCCAGTACTTC. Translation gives CSVPLGETQYF.

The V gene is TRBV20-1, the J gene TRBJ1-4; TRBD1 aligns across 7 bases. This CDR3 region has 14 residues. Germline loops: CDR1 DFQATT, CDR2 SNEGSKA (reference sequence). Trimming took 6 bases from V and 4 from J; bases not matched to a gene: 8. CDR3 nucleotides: TGCAGTGCGAAAAGGGGGCTTGGTAATGAAAAACTGTTTTTT. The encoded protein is CSAKRGLGNEKLFF.

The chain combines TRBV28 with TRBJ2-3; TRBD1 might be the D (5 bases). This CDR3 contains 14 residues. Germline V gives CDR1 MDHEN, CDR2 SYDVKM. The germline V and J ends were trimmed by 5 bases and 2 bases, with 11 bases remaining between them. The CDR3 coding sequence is TGTGCCAGCAGTACTGACAGACCCACAGATACGCAGTATTTT. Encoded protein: CASSTDRPTDTQYF.

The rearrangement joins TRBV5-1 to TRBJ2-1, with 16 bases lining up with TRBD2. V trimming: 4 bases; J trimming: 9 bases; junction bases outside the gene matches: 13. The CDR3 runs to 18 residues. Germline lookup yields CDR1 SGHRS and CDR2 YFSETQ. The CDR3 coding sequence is TGCGCCAGCAGCCCAGGGACTAGCGGGGGGGCCGGTCTAGGTGAGCAGTTCTTC. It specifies CASSPGTSGGAGLGEQFF.

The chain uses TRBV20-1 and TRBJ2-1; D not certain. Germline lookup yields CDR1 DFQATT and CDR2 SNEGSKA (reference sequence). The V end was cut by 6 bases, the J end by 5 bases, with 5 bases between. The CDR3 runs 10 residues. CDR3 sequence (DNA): TGCAGTGCCTCTCACAATGAGCAGTTCTTC. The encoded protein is CSASHNEQFF.